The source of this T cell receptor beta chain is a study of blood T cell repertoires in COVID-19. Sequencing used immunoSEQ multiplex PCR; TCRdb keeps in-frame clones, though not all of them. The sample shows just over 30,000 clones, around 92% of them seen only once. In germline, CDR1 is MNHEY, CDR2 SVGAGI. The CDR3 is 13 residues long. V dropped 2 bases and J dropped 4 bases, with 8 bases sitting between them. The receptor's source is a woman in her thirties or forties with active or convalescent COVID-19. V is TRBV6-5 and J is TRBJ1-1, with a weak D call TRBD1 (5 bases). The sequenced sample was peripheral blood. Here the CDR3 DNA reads TGTGCCAGCAGTTACCGGGGGGGCACTGAAGCTTTCTTT. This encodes CASSYRGGTEAFF.